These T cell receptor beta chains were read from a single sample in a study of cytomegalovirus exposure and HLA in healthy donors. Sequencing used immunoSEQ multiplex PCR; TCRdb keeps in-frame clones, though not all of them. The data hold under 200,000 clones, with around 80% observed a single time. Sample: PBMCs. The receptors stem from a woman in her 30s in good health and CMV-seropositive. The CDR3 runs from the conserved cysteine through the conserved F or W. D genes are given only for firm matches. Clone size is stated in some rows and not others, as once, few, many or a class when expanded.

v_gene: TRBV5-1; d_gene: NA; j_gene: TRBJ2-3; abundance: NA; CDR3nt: TGCGCCAGCAGCTTACCAGGTAGCACAGATACGCAGTATTTT; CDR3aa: CASSLPGSTDTQYF
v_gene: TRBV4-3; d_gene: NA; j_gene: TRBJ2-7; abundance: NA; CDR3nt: TGCGCCAGCAGCCAAAGCCGGGTCGATTACGAGCAGTACTTC; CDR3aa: CASSQSRVDYEQYF
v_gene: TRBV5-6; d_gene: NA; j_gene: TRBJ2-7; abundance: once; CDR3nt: TGTGCCAGCAGCTTGGATCGCTACGAGCAGTACTTC; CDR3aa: CASSLDRYEQYF
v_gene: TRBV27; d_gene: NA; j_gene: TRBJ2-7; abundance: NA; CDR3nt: TGTGCCAGCAGTTCCGTTACAGGGAATACTCCCTACGAGCAGTACTTC; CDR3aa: CASSSVTGNTPYEQYF
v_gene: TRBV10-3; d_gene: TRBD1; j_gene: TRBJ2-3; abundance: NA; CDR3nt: TGTGCCATCCGAACGGCACAAGGACAGGGTACGCGGGCGGATACGCAGTATTTT; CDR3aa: CAIRTAQGQGTRADTQYF
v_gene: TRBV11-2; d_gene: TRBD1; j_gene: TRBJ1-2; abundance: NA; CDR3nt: TGTGCCAGCAGCTTAGCTCGTACAGGGGGCTATGGCTACACCTTC; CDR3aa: CASSLARTGGYGYTF
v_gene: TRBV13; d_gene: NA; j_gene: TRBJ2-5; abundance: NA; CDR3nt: TGTGCCAGCAGCTTAACGCGGGGGACCCAGTACTTC; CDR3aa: CASSLTRGTQYF
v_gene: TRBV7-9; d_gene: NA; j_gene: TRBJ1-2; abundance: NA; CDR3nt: TGTGCCAGCAGCTTAGCCAGGGAAGGCGGCTACACCTTC; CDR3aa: CASSLAREGGYTF
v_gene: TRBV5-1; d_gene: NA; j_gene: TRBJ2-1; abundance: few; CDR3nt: TGCGCCAGCAGTTATGGCCGACAGGTTTCTAACAATGAGCAGTTCTTC; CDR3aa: CASSYGRQVSNNEQFF
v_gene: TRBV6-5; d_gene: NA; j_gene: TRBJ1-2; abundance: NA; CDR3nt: TGTGCCAGCAGATCCCCCCCAGGGGCCTTTGGCTACACCTTC; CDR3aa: CASRSPPGAFGYTF
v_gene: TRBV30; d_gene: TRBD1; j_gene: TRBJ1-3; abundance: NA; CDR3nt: TGTGCCTGGAGTGTTCAGGGGGCTCTCCCTGGAAACACCATATATTTT; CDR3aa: CAWSVQGALPGNTIYF
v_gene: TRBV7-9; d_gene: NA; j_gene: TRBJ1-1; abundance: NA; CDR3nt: TGTGCCAGCAGCTTAAGTATGGGAGAAGTTGAAGCTTTCTTT; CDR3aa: CASSLSMGEVEAFF
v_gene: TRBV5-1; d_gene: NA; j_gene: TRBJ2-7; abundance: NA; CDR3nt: TGCGCCAGCAGCTTTTTCACCGTTCTTGGAGGCGAGCAGTACTTC; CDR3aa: CASSFFTVLGGEQYF
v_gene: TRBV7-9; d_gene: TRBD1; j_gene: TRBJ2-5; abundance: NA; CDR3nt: TGTGCCAGCACCATCGGGACAGGCCCACAAGAGACCCAGTACTTC; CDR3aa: CASTIGTGPQETQYF
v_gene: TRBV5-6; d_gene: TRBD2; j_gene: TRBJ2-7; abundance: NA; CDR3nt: TGTGCCAGCAGCTTCGGGCGGGAGGGCTGGTACGAGCAGTACTTC; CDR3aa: CASSFGREGWYEQYF
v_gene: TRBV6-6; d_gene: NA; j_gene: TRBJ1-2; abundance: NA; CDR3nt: TGTGCCAGCAGTTACGGGACAAGTGCTAACTATGGCTACACCTTC; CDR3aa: CASSYGTSANYGYTF
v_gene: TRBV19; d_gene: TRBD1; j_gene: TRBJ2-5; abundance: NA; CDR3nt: TGTGCCAGTAGTATTTCGGGGACAGGGAAAGAGACCCAGTACTTC; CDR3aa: CASSISGTGKETQYF
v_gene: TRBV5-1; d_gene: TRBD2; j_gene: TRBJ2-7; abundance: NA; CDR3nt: TGCGCCAGCAGCTTGATAGGACTAGCGGGAGGGCCGGCCTACGAGCAGTACTTC; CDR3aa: CASSLIGLAGGPAYEQYF
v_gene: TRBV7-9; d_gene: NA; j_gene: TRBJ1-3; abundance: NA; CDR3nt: TGTGCCAGCAGCCTCTCGGACACCACCATATATTTT; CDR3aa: CASSLSDTTIYF
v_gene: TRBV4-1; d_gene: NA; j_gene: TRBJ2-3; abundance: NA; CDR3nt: TGCGCCAGCAGAGGGAGTAATACGCAGTATTTT; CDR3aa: CASRGSNTQYF
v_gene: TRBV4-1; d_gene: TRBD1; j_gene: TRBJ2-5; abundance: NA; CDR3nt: TGCGCCAGCAGCCCATCCGGGACAGGGATAGAGACCCAGTACTTC; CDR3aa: CASSPSGTGIETQYF
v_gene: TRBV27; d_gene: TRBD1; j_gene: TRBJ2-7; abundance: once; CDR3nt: TGTGCCAGCAGCCGAACCGGGACAGCCTCCTACGAGCAGTACTTC; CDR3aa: CASSRTGTASYEQYF
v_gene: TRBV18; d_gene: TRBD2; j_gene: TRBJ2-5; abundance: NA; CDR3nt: TGTGCCAGCTCACCCCTAGGACCGGGAGGGGAGACCCAGTACTTC; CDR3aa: CASSPLGPGGETQYF
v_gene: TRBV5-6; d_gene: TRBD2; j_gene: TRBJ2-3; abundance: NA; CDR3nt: TGTGCCAGCAGCACTAGCGGGGACCGGACAGATACGCAGTATTTT; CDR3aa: CASSTSGDRTDTQYF
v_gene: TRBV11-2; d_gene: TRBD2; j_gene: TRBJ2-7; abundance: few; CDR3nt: TGTGCCAGCAGCCAAATGCCCGGGGGGGTCTACGAGCAGTACTTC; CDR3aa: CASSQMPGGVYEQYF
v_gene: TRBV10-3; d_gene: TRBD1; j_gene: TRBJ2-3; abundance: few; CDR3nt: TGTGCCATCAGTGAAGGGACAGGCACAGATACGCAGTATTTT; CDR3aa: CAISEGTGTDTQYF
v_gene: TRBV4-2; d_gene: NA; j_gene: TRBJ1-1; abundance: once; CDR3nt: TGTGCCAGCAGCCAAGAACCCCGGGGGGGCACTGAAGCTTTCTTT; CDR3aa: CASSQEPRGGTEAFF
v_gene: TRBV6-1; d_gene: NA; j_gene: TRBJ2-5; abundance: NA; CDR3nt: TGTGCCAGCAGTGCCTATAAAGAGACCCAGTACTTC; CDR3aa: CASSAYKETQYF
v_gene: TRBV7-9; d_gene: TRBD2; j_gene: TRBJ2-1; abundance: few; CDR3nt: TGTGCCAGCAGCTTAGCAGCCCGGGAGGCCCGCTCCTACAATGAGCAGTTCTTC; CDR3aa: CASSLAAREARSYNEQFF
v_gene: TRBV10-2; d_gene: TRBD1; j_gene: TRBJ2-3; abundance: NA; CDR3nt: TGCGCCAGCAGCCGAGGCCGGCAGGGGGTCACAGATACGCAGTATTTT; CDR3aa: CASSRGRQGVTDTQYF
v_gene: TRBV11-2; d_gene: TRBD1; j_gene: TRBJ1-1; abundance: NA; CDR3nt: TGTGCCAGCAGCTTAGGACAGGGCATGAACACTGAAGCTTTCTTT; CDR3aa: CASSLGQGMNTEAFF
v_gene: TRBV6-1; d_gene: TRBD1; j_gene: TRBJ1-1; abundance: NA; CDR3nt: TGTGCCAGCAGTGCGACAGGGGGCCAGTCTGAAGCTTTCTTT; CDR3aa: CASSATGGQSEAFF
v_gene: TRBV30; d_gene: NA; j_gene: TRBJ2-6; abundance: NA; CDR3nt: TGTGCCTGGAGTGTAGCCCCCTCTGGGGCCAACGTCCTGACTTTC; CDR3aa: CAWSVAPSGANVLTF
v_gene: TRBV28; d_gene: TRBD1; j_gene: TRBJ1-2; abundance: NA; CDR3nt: TGTGCCAGCAGGCTGCAGGGGGACAGCTACTATGGCTACACCTTC; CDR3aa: CASRLQGDSYYGYTF
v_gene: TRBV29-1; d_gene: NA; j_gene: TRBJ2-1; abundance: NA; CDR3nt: TGCAGCGACCTACAGGGTCCCGGCGACGAGCAGTTCTTC; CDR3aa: CSDLQGPGDEQFF
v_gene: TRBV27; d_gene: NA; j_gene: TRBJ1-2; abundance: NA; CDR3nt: TGTGCCAGCACCTCCCAAGGGGGGGCTGAGGGCTACACCTTC; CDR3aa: CASTSQGGAEGYTF
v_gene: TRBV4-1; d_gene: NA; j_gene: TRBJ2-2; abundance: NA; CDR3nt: TGCGCCAGCAGCCAATTTATGGGCGGAGGAAGGGAGCTGTTTTTT; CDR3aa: CASSQFMGGGRELFF
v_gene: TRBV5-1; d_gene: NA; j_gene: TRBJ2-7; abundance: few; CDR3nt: TGCGCCAGCAGCTTGAACGGCCAGGGAATCCCTTCCTACGAGCAGTACTTC; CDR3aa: CASSLNGQGIPSYEQYF
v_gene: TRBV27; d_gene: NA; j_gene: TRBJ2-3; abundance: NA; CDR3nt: TGTGCCAGCAGTTTACGGGGAGATACGCAGTATTTT; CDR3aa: CASSLRGDTQYF
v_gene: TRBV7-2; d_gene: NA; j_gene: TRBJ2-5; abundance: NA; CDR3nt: TGTGCCAGCAGCTTAGCTGCCTATCAAGAGACCCAGTACTTC; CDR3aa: CASSLAAYQETQYF
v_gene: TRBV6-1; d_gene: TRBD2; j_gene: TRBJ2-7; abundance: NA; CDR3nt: TGTGCCAGCAGTTTACTAGCGGGAGACACCTACGAGCAGTACTTC; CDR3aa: CASSLLAGDTYEQYF
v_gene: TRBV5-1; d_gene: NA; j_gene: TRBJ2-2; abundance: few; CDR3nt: TGCGCCAGCAGCCATGAGGGAGTCACCGGGGAGCTGTTTTTT; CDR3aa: CASSHEGVTGELFF
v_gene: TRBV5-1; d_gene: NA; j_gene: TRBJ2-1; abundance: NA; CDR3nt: TGCGCCAGCGGATTGACTAGTTACAATGAGCAGTTCTTC; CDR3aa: CASGLTSYNEQFF
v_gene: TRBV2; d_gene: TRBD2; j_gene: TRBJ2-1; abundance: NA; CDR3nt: TGTGCCAGCAGTGAAAGGCTAGCGGGGGGCTGGGGGCAGTTCTTC; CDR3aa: CASSERLAGGWGQFF
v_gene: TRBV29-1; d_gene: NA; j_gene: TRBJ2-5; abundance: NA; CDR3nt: TGCAGCGTCACAGGGTACTCCGGATTAGAAGAGACCCAGTACTTC; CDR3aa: CSVTGYSGLEETQYF
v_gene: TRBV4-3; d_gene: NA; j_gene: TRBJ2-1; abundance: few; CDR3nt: TGCGCCAGCAGCCAAGATGTAGTTGCCTACAATGAGCAGTTCTTC; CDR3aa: CASSQDVVAYNEQFF
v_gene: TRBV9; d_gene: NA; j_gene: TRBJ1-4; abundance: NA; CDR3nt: TGTGCCAGCTCCGCGGGGGGGCTTGGTAATGAAAAACTGTTTTTT; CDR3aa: CASSAGGLGNEKLFF
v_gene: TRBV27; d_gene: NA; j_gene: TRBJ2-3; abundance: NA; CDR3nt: TGTGCCAGCAGTTTATCAAACGAAGCTACGCAGTATTTT; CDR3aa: CASSLSNEATQYF
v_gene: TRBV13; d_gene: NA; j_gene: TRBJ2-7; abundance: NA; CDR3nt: TGTGCCAGCAGCTTACTCCAGCGGAGTTACTACGAGCAGTACTTC; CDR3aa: CASSLLQRSYYEQYF